This TCR beta chain was sequenced in a study of OX40 agonist ivuxolimab in advanced cancers. For the study at large: Clinicians treated patients with ivuxolimab, an agonistic anti-OX40 (CD134) antibody. Findings and caveats of the study: It was not determined which antigens were specifically recognized by the peripheral T cells that had undergone clonal expansion.

V dropped 4 bases and J dropped 1; count of bases not matched to a gene: 2. The CDR3 runs to 15 residues. The germline V gene has CDR1 SGHRS and CDR2 YFSETQ. For this clone: Its antigen is unknown.

Assay: immunoSEQ multiplex PCR; the TCRdb copy retains only in-frame clones and omits some. The data hold fewer than 65,000 clones, with less than 90% observed a single time. This TCR derives from an adult with an advanced solid tumor such as melanoma, head and neck, liver or kidney cancer. Sequencing used CD4+ or CD8+ T cells sorted from blood, obtained in a trial of the OX40 agonist ivuxolimab. V gene TRBV5-1 combines with J gene TRBJ2-2; TRBD1 matches at 9 bases. Here the CDR3 reads CASSTDRGNTGELFF. CDR3 coding DNA: TGCGCCAGCAGCACGGACAGGGGGAACACCGGGGAGCTGTTTTTT.